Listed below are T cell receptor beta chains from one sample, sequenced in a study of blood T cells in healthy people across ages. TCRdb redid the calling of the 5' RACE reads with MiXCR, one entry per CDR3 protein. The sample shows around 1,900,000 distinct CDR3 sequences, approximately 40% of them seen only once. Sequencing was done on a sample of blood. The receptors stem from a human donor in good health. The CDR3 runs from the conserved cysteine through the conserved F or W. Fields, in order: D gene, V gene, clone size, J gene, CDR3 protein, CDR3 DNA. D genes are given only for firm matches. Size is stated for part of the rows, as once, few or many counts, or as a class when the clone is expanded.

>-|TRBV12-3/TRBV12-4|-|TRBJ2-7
CASSLPLEGPRSEQYF
TGTGCCAGCAGTTTGCCCCTCGAGGGTCCGAGGAGCGAGCAGTACTTC
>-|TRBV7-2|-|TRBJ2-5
CASSLGGQPQETQYF
TGTGCCAGCAGCTTAGGCGGCCAGCCTCAAGAGACCCAGTACTTC
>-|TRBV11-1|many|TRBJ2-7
CASSFDMSQEQYF
TGTGCCAGCAGCTTTGACATGAGTCAGGAGCAGTACTTC
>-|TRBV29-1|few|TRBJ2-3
CSPADFRKFTDTQYF
TGCAGCCCTGCGGACTTTCGAAAATTCACAGATACGCAGTATTTT
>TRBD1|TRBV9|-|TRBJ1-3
CASSVTGTGGSGNTIYF
TGTGCCAGCAGCGTAACCGGGACAGGGGGCTCTGGAAACACCATATATTTT
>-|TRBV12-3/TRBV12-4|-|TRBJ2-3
CASSAGQRLDTQYF
TGTGCCAGCAGTGCGGGACAGAGGTTAGATACGCAGTATTTT
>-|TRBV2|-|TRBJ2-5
CASRGGRETQYF
TGTGCCAGCAGAGGGGGACGAGAGACCCAGTACTTC
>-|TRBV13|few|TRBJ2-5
CASSNGQTQETQYF
TGTGCCAGCAGCAATGGACAGACCCAAGAGACCCAGTACTTC
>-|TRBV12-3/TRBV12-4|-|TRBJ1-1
CASSLYGGQEGLWNTEAFF
TGTGCCAGCAGTTTGTACGGGGGGCAGGAAGGGCTCTGGAACACTGAAGCTTTCTTT
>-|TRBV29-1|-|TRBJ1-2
CSAEKDGYTF
TGCAGCGCAGAAAAAGATGGCTACACCTTC
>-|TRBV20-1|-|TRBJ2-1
CSPQPILAPGYNEQFF
TGCAGCCCCCAACCGATCTTAGCACCGGGATACAATGAGCAGTTCTTC
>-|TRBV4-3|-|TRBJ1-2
CASSQEAGTLYGYTF
TGCGCCAGCAGCCAAGAGGCAGGGACATTGTATGGCTACACCTTC
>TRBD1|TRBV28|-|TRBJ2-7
CASSSPGTGNYEQYF
TGTGCCAGCAGTTCACCCGGGACAGGCAACTACGAGCAGTACTTC
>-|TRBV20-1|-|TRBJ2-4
CSAAPYNEQYF
TGCAGTGCTGCCCCCTACAATGAGCAGTACTTC
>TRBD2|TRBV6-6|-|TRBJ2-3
CASSYSRERGGPDTQYF
TGTGCCAGCAGTTACTCAAGGGAGCGGGGGGGCCCGGATACGCAGTATTTT
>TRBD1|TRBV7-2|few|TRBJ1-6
CASSFRTGNSPLHF
TGTGCCAGCAGCTTTAGGACAGGGAATTCACCCCTCCACTTT
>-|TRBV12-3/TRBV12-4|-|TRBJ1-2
CASSPTSDPKRGGYTF
TGTGCCAGCAGCCCAACTAGCGACCCGAAACGGGGTGGCTACACCTTC
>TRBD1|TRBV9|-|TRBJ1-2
CASSVLPQGRDGYTF
TGTGCCAGCAGCGTTCTCCCACAGGGGAGGGATGGCTACACCTTC
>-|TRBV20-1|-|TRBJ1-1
CSAGDSEGPNTEAFF
TGCAGTGCTGGGGATAGTGAGGGCCCAAACACTGAAGCTTTCTTT
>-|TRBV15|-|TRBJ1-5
CATSRGDGRNQPQHF
TGTGCCACCAGCAGGGGGGACGGTCGCAATCAGCCCCAGCATTTT
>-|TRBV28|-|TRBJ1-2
CASSSPVYPYGHTF
TGTGCCAGCAGTTCACCGGTCTACCCCTATGGCCACACCTTC
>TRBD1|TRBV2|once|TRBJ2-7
CASSGTAILFLYEQYF
TGTGCCAGCAGCGGGACAGCGATACTTTTTCTCTACGAGCAGTACTTC
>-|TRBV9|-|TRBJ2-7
CASSVGWGDYEQYF
TGTGCCAGCAGCGTAGGCTGGGGAGACTACGAGCAGTACTTC
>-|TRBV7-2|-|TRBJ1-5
CASSFRAQHF
TGTGCCAGCAGCTTTAGGGCCCAGCATTTT
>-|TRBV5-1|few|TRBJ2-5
CASSSVGPETQYF
TGCGCCAGCAGCTCCGTAGGTCCCGAGACCCAGTACTTC
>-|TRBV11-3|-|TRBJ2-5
CASSFQPNDVTQYF
TGTGCCAGCAGCTTCCAACCAAATGATGTGACCCAGTACTTC
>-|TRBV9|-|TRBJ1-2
CASSGGSGWDYGYTF
TGTGCCAGCAGTGGCGGTTCGGGCTGGGACTATGGCTACACCTTC
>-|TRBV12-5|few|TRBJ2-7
CASGLVLTGTLYEQYF
TGTGCTAGTGGTTTGGTACTGACAGGCACCCTCTACGAGCAGTACTTC
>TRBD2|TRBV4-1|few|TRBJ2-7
CASSRFKAGGPWYSYEQYF
TGCGCCAGCAGCCGATTTAAGGCGGGGGGGCCGTGGTACTCCTACGAGCAGTACTTC